What follows is one T cell receptor (beta chain) and its context. These data are taken from a study of CD8 T cells in ankylosing spondylitis. With 0 bases removed from V and 6 bases from J, the gap between germline ends came to 24 bases. This CDR3 region has 18 residues. Germline V gives CDR1 LNHNV, CDR2 YYDKDF (reference sequence). Quantitative molecular-barcoded 5'-RACE generated the TCR beta libraries. TCRdb re-analysed the 5' RACE reads in MiXCR, keeping a single row per CDR3 protein. This sample has approximately 300,000 distinct CDR3 sequences, with about a fifth found just once. The source is a female donor with ankylosing spondylitis or in good health (not recorded which). V and J are TRBV15 and TRBJ2-7, with D possibly being TRBD1 (6 bases). Sequencing input: blood, either unsorted or a sorted T cell fraction (not recorded which). The CDR3 here is CATSRDKTGPITTSEQYF. The CDR3 bases are TGTGCCACCAGCAGAGATAAGACAGGTCCCATTACTACATCCGAGCAGTACTTC. The full variable domain, with the rest looked up from reference TRBV15 and TRBJ2-7, is DAMVIQNPRYQVTQFGKPVTLSCSQTLNHNVMYWYQQKSSQAPKLLFHYYDKDFNNEADTPDNFQSRRPNTSFCFLDIRSPGLGDTAMYLCATSRDKTGPITTSEQYFGPGTRLTVT.